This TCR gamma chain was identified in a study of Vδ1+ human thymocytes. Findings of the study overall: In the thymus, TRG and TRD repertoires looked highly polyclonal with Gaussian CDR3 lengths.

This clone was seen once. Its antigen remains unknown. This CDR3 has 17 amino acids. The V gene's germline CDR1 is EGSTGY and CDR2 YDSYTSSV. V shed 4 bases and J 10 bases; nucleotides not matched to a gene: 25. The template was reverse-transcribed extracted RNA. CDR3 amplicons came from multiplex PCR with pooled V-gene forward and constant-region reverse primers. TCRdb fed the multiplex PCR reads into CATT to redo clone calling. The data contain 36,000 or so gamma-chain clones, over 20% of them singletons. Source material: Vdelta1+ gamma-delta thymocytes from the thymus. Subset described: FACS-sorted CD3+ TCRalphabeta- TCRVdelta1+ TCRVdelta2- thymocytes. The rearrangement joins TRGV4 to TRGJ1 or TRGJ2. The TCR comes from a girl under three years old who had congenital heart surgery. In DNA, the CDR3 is TGTGCCACCTGGGAACCCTTTTTGGCCCACCCCAACCAAAAGAAACTCTTT. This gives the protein CATWEPFLAHPNQKKLF.